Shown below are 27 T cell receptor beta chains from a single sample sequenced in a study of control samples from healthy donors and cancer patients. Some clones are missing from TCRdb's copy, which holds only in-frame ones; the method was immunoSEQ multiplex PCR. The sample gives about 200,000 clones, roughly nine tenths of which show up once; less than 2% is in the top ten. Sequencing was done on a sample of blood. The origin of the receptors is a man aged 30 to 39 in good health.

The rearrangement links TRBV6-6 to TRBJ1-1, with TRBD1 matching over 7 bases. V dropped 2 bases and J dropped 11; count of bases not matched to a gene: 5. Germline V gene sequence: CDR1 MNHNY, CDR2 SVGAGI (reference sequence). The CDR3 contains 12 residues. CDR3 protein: CASSYRTGVAFF. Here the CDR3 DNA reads TGTGCCAGCAGTTACCGAACAGGGGTGGCTTTCTTT.

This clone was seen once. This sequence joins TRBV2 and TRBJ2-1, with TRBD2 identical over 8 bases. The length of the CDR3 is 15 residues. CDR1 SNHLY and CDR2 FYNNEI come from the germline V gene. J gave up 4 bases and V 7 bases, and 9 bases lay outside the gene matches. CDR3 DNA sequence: TGTGCCAGCATTTGGCGTTTAGCGGGGTACAATGAGCAGTTCTTC. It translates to CASIWRLAGYNEQFF.

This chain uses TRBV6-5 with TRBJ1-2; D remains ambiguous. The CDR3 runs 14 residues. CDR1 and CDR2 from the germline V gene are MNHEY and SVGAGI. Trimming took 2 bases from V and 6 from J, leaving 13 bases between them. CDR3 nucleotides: TGTGCCAGCAGTTACCAGTATAAGAGCAATGGCTACACCTTC. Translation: CASSYQYKSNGYTF.

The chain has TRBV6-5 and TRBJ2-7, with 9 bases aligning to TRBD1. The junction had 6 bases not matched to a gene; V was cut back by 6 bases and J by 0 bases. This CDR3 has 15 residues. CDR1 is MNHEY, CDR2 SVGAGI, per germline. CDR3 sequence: CASSPRTGASYEQYF. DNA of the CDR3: TGTGCCAGCAGCCCAAGGACAGGGGCCTCCTACGAGCAGTACTTC.

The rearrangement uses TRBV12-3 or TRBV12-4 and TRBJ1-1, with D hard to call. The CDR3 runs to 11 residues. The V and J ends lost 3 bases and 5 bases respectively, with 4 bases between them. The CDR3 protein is CASSFRTEAFF. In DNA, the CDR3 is TGTGCCAGCAGTTTTCGTACTGAAGCTTTCTTT.

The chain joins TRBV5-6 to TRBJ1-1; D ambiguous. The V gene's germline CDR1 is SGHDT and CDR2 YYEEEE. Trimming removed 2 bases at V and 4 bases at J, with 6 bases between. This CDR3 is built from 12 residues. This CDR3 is CASSFWGTEAFF. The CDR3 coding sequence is TGTGCCAGCAGCTTCTGGGGCACTGAAGCTTTCTTT.

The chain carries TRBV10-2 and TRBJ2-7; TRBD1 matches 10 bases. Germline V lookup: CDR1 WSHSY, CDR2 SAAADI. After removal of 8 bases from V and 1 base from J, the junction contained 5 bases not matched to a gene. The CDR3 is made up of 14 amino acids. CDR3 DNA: TGCGCCAGCGGGGGACAGGGGAGGTCCTACGAGCAGTACTTC. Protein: CASGGQGRSYEQYF.

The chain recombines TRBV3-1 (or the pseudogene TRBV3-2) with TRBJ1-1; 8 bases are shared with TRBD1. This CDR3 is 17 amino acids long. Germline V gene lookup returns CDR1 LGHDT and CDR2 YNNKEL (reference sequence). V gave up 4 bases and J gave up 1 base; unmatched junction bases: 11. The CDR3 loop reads CASSRVRTGTGNTEAFF. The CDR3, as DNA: TGTGCCAGCAGCCGCGTTAGGACCGGGACAGGGAACACTGAAGCTTTCTTT.

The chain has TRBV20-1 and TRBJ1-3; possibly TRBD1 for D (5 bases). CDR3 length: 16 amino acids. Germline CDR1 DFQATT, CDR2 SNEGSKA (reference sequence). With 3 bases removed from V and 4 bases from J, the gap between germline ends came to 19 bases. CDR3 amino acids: CSASNRFGGPGNTIYF. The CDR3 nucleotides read TGCAGTGCTAGTAATAGGTTCGGGGGACCGGGAAACACCATATATTTT.

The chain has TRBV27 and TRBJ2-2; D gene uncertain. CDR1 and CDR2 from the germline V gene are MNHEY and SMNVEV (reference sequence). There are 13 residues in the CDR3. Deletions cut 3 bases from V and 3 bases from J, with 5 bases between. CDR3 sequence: CASSLVDTGELFF. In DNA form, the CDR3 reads TGTGCCAGCAGTTTGGTTGACACCGGGGAGCTGTTTTTT.

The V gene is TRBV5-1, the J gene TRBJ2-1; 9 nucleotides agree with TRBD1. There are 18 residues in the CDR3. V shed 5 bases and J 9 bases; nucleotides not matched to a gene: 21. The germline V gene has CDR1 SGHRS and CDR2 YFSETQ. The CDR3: CASRAPEVVLGQGLEQFF. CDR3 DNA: TGCGCCAGCAGAGCCCCAGAGGTTGTCCTGGGACAGGGTCTTGAGCAGTTCTTC.

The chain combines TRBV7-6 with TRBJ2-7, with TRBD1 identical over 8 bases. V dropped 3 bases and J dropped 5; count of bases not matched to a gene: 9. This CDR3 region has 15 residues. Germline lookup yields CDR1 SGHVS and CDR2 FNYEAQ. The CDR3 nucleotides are TGTGCCAGCAGCTTGTCGAGACAGGGGTCCCACGAGCAGTACTTC. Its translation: CASSLSRQGSHEQYF.

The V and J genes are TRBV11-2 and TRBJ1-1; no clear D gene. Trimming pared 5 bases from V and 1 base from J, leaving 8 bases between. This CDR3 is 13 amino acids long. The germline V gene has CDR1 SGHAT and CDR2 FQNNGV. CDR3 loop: CASSTQQNTEAFF. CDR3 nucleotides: TGTGCCAGCAGCACCCAGCAGAACACTGAAGCTTTCTTT. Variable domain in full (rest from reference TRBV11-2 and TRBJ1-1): EAGVAQSPRYKIIEKRQSVAFWCNPISGHATLYWYQQILGQGPKLLIQFQNNGVVDDSQLPKDRFSAERLKGVDSTLKIQPAKLEDSAVYLCASSTQQNTEAFFGQGTRLTVV.

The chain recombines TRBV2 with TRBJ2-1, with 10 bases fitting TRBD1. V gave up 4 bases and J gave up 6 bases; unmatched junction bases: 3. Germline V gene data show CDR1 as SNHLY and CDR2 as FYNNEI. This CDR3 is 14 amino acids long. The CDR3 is CASSGWTGGNEQFF. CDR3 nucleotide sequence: TGTGCCAGCAGTGGGTGGACAGGGGGCAATGAGCAGTTCTTC.

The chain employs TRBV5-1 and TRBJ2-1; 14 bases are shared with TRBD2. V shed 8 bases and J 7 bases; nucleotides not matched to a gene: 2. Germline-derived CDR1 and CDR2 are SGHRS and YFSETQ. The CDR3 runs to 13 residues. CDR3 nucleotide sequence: TGCGCCAGGCGACTAGCGGGGGGGAATGAGCAGTTCTTC. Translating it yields CARRLAGGNEQFF.

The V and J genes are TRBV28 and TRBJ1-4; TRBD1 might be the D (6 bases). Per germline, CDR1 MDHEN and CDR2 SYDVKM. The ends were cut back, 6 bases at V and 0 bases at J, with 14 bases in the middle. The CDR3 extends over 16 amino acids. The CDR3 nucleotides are TGTGCCAGCAGGTCCTACAGGGACGCAACTAATGAAAAACTGTTTTTT. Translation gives CASRSYRDATNEKLFF.

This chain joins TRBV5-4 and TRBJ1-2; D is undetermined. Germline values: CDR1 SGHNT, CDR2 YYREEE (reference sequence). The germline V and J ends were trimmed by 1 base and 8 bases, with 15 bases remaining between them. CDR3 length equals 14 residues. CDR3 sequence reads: CASSLKRDLRGYTF. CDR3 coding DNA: TGTGCCAGCAGCTTGAAGAGGGATCTGCGGGGCTACACCTTC.

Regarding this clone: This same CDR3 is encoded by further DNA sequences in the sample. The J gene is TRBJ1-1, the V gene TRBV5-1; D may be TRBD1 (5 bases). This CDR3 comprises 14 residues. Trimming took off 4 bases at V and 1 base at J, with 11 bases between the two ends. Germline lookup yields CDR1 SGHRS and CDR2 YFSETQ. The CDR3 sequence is CASSPAGENTEAFF. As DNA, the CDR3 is TGCGCCAGCAGCCCGGCGGGGGAGAACACTGAAGCTTTCTTT. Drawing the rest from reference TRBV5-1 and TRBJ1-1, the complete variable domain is KAGVTQTPRYLIKTRGQQVTLSCSPISGHRSVSWYQQTPGQGLQFLFEYFSETQRNKGNFPGRFSGRQFSNSRSEMNVSTLELGDSALYLCASSPAGENTEAFFGQGTRLTVV.

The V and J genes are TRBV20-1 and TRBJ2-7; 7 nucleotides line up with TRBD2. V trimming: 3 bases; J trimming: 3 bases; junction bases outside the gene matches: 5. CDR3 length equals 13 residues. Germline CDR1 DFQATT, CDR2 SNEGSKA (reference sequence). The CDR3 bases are TGCAGTGCTAGTACTGCTAGCGGCTACGAGCAGTACTTC. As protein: CSASTASGYEQYF.

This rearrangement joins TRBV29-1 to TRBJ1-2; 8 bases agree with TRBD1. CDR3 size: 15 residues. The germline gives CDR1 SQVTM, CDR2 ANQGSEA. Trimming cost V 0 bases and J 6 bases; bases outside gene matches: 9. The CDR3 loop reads CSVEEGQAGVNGYTF. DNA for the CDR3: TGCAGCGTTGAAGAGGGACAGGCGGGAGTGAATGGCTACACCTTC.

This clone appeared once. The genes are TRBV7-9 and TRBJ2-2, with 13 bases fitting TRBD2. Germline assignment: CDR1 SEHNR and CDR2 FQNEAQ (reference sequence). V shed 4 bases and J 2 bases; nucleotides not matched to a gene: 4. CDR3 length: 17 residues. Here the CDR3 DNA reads TGTGCCAGCAGCTCCAGGACTAGCGGGGGAAACACCGGGGAGCTGTTTTTT. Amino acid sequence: CASSSRTSGGNTGELFF.

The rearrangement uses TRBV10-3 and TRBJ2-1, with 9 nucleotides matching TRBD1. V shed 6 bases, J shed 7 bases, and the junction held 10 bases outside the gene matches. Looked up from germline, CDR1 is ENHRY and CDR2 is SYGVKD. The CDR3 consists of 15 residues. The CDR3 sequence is CAIRDPGTGRNEQFF. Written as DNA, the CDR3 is TGTGCCATCAGGGATCCCGGGACAGGGAGGAATGAGCAGTTCTTC.

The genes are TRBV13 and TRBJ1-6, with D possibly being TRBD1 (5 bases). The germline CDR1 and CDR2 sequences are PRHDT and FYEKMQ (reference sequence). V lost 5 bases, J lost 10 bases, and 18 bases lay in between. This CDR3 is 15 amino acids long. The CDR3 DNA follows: TGTGCCAGCAGCCCCGAGGGGCGGCTTGACTCACCCCTCCACTTT. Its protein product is CASSPEGRLDSPLHF.

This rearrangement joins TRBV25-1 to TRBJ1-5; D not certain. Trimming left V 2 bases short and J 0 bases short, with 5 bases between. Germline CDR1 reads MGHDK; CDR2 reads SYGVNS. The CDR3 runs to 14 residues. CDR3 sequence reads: CASSESFSNQPQHF. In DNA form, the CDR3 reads TGTGCCAGCAGTGAAAGCTTTAGCAATCAGCCCCAGCATTTT.

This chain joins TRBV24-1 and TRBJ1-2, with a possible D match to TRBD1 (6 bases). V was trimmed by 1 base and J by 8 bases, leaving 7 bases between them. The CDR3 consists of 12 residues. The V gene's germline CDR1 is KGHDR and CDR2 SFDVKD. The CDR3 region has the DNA TGTGCCACCAGTGATTTCGGGACAGGCTACACCTTC. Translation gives CATSDFGTGYTF.

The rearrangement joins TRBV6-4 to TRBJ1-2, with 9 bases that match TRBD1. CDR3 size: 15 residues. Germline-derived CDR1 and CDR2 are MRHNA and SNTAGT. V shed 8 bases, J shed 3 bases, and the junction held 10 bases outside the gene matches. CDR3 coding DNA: TGTGCCAGCTCTGGGACAGGGTTTTCGGACTATGGCTACACCTTC. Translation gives CASSGTGFSDYGYTF.

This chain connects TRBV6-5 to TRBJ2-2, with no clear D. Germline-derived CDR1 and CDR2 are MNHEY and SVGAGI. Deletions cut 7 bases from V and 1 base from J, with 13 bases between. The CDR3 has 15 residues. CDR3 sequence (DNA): TGTGCCAGCACTTCAGGTGGTCAGAACACCGGGGAGCTGTTTTTT. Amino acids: CASTSGGQNTGELFF.